This TCR beta chain was sequenced during a study of control samples from healthy donors and cancer patients. Germline V gene lookup returns CDR1 SGHTA and CDR2 FQGTGA. CDR3 length: 15 residues. The V gene end was trimmed by 4 bases and the J gene end by 5 bases; junction bases not matched to a gene: 9. Produced via immunoSEQ multiplex PCR; TCRdb's table is partial and in-frame only. The table lists about 12,000 clones, 90% to 95% of them singletons, with about 15% in the top ten. Source material: PBMCs. V and J are TRBV7-3 and TRBJ2-5, with 8 bases lining up with TRBD1. This TCR came from a man older than 75 with lung cancer. CDR3 protein: CASSSGQGLGETQYF. The CDR3 coding sequence is TGTGCCAGCAGCTCAGGACAGGGCTTGGGGGAGACCCAGTACTTC. Based on the CDR3 plus reference TRBV7-3 and TRBJ2-5, the full variable domain is GAGVSQTPSNKVTEKGKYVELRCDPISGHTALYWYRQSLGQGPEFLIYFQGTGAADDSGLPNDRFFAVRPEGSVSTLKIQRTERGDSAVYLCASSSGQGLGETQYFGPGTRLLVL.